A selection of T cell receptor beta chains follows, all from one sample in a study of regulatory T cells in long-lasting Graves disease. TCRdb analysed the multiplex PCR reads with MiXCR anew, one entry per CDR3 protein. Among approximately 400,000 distinct CDR3 sequences listed, about 11% were seen once. These data are also associated with another study on T cells in Graves' hyperthyroidism and ophthalmopathy.

The sequencing used peripheral blood mononuclear cells (PBMCs), collected at new diagnosis, from a patient treated with antithyroid drugs. The receptors originated from a young woman with Graves disease. CDR3s include the opening cysteine and the closing phenylalanine or tryptophan. D genes are given only for firm matches. Clone size is stated in some rows and not others, as once, few, many or a class when expanded.

TGCGCCACGAGAGGGCCCGGGCAGAACACTGAAGCTTTCTTT,CATRGPGQNTEAFF,TRBJ1-1,NA,many,TRBV4-1
TGCAGTGCCGATCTAAACGGATGGAACACTGAAGCTTTCTTT,CSADLNGWNTEAFF,TRBJ1-1,NA,many,TRBV20-1
TGTGCCAGCAGCTTCGGGACAGAGCAGTTCTTC,CASSFGTEQFF,TRBJ2-1,NA,few,TRBV11-3
TGTGCCAGCAGTTCCCACGGCTATGGCTACACCTTC,CASSSHGYGYTF,TRBJ1-2,NA,many,TRBV28
TGTGCCAGCAGCTCCCTACCGTTTCAGAACTATGGCTACACCTTC,CASSSLPFQNYGYTF,TRBJ1-2,NA,many,TRBV4-2
TGCAGCGTTGCTGGGACCACATCCTACGAGCAGTACTTC,CSVAGTTSYEQYF,TRBJ2-7,NA,NA,TRBV29-1
TGTGCCAGCAGGACTCCGCCGGGCACGAACACTGAAGCTTTCTTT,CASRTPPGTNTEAFF,TRBJ1-1,NA,many,TRBV2
TGTGCCAGCAGTGATAGCGGCTCCGAGGAGACCCAGTACTTC,CASSDSGSEETQYF,TRBJ2-5,NA,NA,TRBV2
TGTGCCAGCAGCTTAAACGTCCGGGATACGCAGTATTTT,CASSLNVRDTQYF,TRBJ2-3,NA,many,TRBV7-2
TGTGCCAGCAGTTCCGACGAAAAACTGTTTTTT,CASSSDEKLFF,TRBJ1-4,NA,NA,TRBV28
TGTGCCATCAGTTTCTCTTCAGGGGACTATGGCTACACCTTC,CAISFSSGDYGYTF,TRBJ1-2,NA,many,TRBV10-3
TGCAGTGCTAGAGATTCGGGGGGCTCCTACAATGAGCAGTTCTTC,CSARDSGGSYNEQFF,TRBJ2-1,TRBD2,many,TRBV20-1
TGTGCCAGCGATGGGGCAGGGGGCGATGAGCAGTACTTC,CASDGAGGDEQYF,TRBJ2-7,TRBD1,NA,TRBV10-3
TGTGCCAGCAGCCCCCGGGACAGGTATCCCTACGAGCAGTACTTC,CASSPRDRYPYEQYF,TRBJ2-7,TRBD1,NA,TRBV7-8
TGCGCCAGCAGCCAAGTCGCGGGGATAAGCACAGATACGCAGTATTTT,CASSQVAGISTDTQYF,TRBJ2-3,NA,few,TRBV4-1
TGCGCCAGCAGCCAAGTCTCGTCCGGGGTCGGAGGGGCCGAGACCCAGTACTTC,CASSQVSSGVGGAETQYF,TRBJ2-5,NA,few,TRBV4-3
TGTGCCAGCAGCGCCTACCACGGGTTAGACACTGAAGCTTTCTTT,CASSAYHGLDTEAFF,TRBJ1-1,NA,many,TRBV12-3/TRBV12-4
TGTGCCAGCAGCCGGGGGACAGGGGCCGCCAGAGCCGGGCAGTACTTC,CASSRGTGAARAGQYF,TRBJ2-7,TRBD1,few,TRBV7-2
TGTGCCAGCAGCCGGACGCCATTGGCCAACACTGAAGCTTTCTTT,CASSRTPLANTEAFF,TRBJ1-1,NA,many,TRBV7-2
TGCGCCAGCAGCCAAGATATGGAGTTATTCACCTTC,CASSQDMELFTF,TRBJ1-2,NA,many,TRBV4-1
TGTGCCAGCAGTACACGTCTCCGGGCTCCCTACAATGAGCAGTTCTTC,CASSTRLRAPYNEQFF,TRBJ2-1,NA,many,TRBV2
TGCGCCAGCAGCCCAGCGGGTTCCGGGGGAAGGGGTAATCAGCCCCAGCATTTT,CASSPAGSGGRGNQPQHF,TRBJ1-5,NA,many,TRBV4-1
TGTGCCAGCAGTTCCCGCTTCGACAGTCTTTTCTCCTACGAGCAGTACTTC,CASSSRFDSLFSYEQYF,TRBJ2-7,NA,many,TRBV28
TGTGCCAGCAGCTTAAGTTCCGAGCAGTACTTC,CASSLSSEQYF,TRBJ2-7,NA,many,TRBV11-2
TGTGCCAGCCAGCTCGGGACTAGCGGGGGGGCCGGTGGCACAGATACGCAGTATTTT,CASQLGTSGGAGGTDTQYF,TRBJ2-3,TRBD2,many,TRBV11-2
TGTGCCAGCAGCTTTTTCCGGGACTCAGCCTACGAGCAGTACTTC,CASSFFRDSAYEQYF,TRBJ2-7,NA,many,TRBV5-5
TGTGCCAGCAGACCCCCAAACTGGGAATTTGGAAAACTGTTTTTT,CASRPPNWEFGKLFF,TRBJ1-4,NA,many,TRBV6-9
TGTGCCAGCAGCTTAGCCCCAAAATGGTCCACCGTGCAGCGGAACACCGGGGAGCTGTTTTTT,CASSLAPKWSTVQRNTGELFF,TRBJ2-2,NA,NA,TRBV7-9
TGTGCCAGCAGTTACGGGGCAAGGTCACCCCTCCACTTT,CASSYGARSPLHF,TRBJ1-6,NA,few,TRBV6-5
TGTGCCAGCAGCCCAGAAGGGCCTTATAACACCGGGGAGCTGTTTTTT,CASSPEGPYNTGELFF,TRBJ2-2,NA,few,TRBV9
TGCGCCAGCAGCCAAGATCTAGGGACAGGGGACAATGAGCAGTTCTTC,CASSQDLGTGDNEQFF,TRBJ2-1,TRBD1,many,TRBV4-3
TGCAGTGCTAGACCTCCCGGGACGCCGAACACCGGGGAGCTGTTTTTT,CSARPPGTPNTGELFF,TRBJ2-2,NA,many,TRBV20-1
TGTGCCAGCAGCTTATATCGTGACACTGAAGCTTTCTTT,CASSLYRDTEAFF,TRBJ1-1,NA,many,TRBV7-6
TGTGCCACCAGTCAGGGGGGAAACCAGCCCCAGCATTTT,CATSQGGNQPQHF,TRBJ1-5,TRBD1,many,TRBV24-1
TGCAGCGTTAATCCTGACAGGGCCGATGGGGTTCGCTACACCTTC,CSVNPDRADGVRYTF,TRBJ1-2,TRBD1,few,TRBV29-1
TGTGCCTGGTGCGGCAGTTCGTATAGCACAGATACGCAGTATTTT,CAWCGSSYSTDTQYF,TRBJ2-3,NA,many,TRBV30
TGCAGTGCTCCGGGACAGCATCAGCCCCAGCATTTT,CSAPGQHQPQHF,TRBJ1-5,TRBD1,many,TRBV20-1
TGTGCCAGCAGTTTAGGAGGTCTTCCAGATACGCAGTATTTT,CASSLGGLPDTQYF,TRBJ2-3,NA,few,TRBV27
TGCGCCAGCAGCCAAGGAATCGTCACCGGGGAGCTGTTTTTT,CASSQGIVTGELFF,TRBJ2-2,NA,many,TRBV4-3
TGCAGTGCTAATCCAGGGGAGATTTTAAGCTCCTACAATGAGCAGTTCTTC,CSANPGEILSSYNEQFF,TRBJ2-1,NA,few,TRBV20-1
TGCAGCGCTGCTCTGGGCTTCGGTCTGGGGGTGAACACTGAAGCTTTCTTT,CSAALGFGLGVNTEAFF,TRBJ1-1,NA,many,TRBV29-1
TGCGCCAGCAGCCAAGATCGTGGGGGGGCACCTAACTATGGCTACACCTTC,CASSQDRGGAPNYGYTF,TRBJ1-2,NA,few,TRBV4-3
TGTGCCAGCAGCCAAGGAGCGGGGTATCCCTACAATGAGCAGTTCTTC,CASSQGAGYPYNEQFF,TRBJ2-1,TRBD2,many,TRBV3-1
TGTGCCAGCAGCTCCGACGCCGCCAGCTACAATGAGCAGTTCTTC,CASSSDAASYNEQFF,TRBJ2-1,NA,few,TRBV9
TGTGCCAGCAGCCAAGAGGGGGCGGGAGGTCCCTACGAGCAGTACTTC,CASSQEGAGGPYEQYF,TRBJ2-7,TRBD2,once,TRBV4-2
TGTGCCAGCAGTGAAAGGGGAGACAACCCCTCTGGAAACACCATATATTTT,CASSERGDNPSGNTIYF,TRBJ1-3,NA,many,TRBV2
TGTGCCAGCACGTTCAAAGAGGGGGGCTACACAGATACGCAGTATTTT,CASTFKEGGYTDTQYF,TRBJ2-3,NA,NA,TRBV6-4
TGTGCCAGCAGCGCTGGGTTAACCGGGACTAGATCGTCTGGTTCCTACAATGAGCAGTTCTTC,CASSAGLTGTRSSGSYNEQFF,TRBJ2-1,TRBD2,many,TRBV9
TGCAGTGCTAGAGATGGAGGGGGGGGAAACGGGGAGCTGTTTTTT,CSARDGGGGNGELFF,TRBJ2-2,NA,NA,TRBV20-1
TGCAGCGTTGAAGAGTATCTCGATACGCAGTATTTT,CSVEEYLDTQYF,TRBJ2-3,NA,NA,TRBV29-1
TGTGCCAGCAGTGAAGCGGTAAGGACAGGACCCAAGCCGGAAAAACTGTTTTTT,CASSEAVRTGPKPEKLFF,TRBJ1-4,TRBD1,many,TRBV6-1
TGTGCCAGCAGCTTGGACTTTGGACAGATTACTGTCTATGGCTACACCTTC,CASSLDFGQITVYGYTF,TRBJ1-2,NA,many,TRBV5-6
TGCAGCGTTGAAGATGAAGGACAGGGGCGACTCACAGATACGCAGTATTTT,CSVEDEGQGRLTDTQYF,TRBJ2-3,TRBD1,many,TRBV29-1
TGCGCCAGCAGCATCGAAGACGGGAGGTCTGGGGCCAACGTCCTGACTTTC,CASSIEDGRSGANVLTF,TRBJ2-6,TRBD2,NA,TRBV5-1
TGTGCCAGCAGCCATCGACCGAATAGCGGGAGGAGCGAGCAGTACTTC,CASSHRPNSGRSEQYF,TRBJ2-7,TRBD2,NA,TRBV3-1
TGTGCCAGCAGTTTGGACATGACCAACTATGGCTACACCTTC,CASSLDMTNYGYTF,TRBJ1-2,NA,many,TRBV12-3/TRBV12-4
TGTGCCAGCAGTATCTCCGGGACAGAAGAAGAGACCCAGTACTTC,CASSISGTEEETQYF,TRBJ2-5,TRBD1,NA,TRBV6-2/TRBV6-3